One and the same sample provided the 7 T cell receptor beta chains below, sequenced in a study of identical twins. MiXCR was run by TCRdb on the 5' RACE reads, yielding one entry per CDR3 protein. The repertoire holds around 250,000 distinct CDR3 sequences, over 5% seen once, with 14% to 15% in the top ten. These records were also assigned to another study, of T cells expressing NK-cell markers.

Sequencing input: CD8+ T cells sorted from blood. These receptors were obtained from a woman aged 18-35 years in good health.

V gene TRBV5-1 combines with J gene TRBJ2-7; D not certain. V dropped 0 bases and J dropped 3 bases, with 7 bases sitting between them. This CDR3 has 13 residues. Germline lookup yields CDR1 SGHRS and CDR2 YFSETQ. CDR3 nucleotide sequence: TGCGCCAGCAGCTTGGAATATGACTACGAGCAGTACTTC. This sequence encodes CASSLEYDYEQYF.

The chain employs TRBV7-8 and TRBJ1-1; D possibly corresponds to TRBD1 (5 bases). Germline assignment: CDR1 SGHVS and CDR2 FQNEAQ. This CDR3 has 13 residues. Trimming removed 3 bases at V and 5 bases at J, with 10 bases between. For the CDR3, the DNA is TGTGCCAGCAGCTTCGGGGGGTGGACTGAAGCTTTCTTT. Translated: CASSFGGWTEAFF.

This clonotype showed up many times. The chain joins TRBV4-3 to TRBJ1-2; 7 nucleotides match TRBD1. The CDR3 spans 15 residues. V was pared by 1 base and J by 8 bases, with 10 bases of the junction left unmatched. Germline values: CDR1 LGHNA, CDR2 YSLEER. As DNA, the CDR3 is TGCGCCAGCAGCCAAGGCACAGGGGTATTAGGAGGCTACACCTTC. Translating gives CASSQGTGVLGGYTF.

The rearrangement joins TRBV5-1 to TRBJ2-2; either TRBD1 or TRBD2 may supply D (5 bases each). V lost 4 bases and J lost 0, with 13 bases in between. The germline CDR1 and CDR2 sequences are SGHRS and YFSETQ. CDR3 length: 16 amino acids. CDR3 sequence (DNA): TGCGCCAGCAGCAAGAGGGGCGGTTCGAACACCGGGGAGCTGTTTTTT. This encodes CASSKRGGSNTGELFF.

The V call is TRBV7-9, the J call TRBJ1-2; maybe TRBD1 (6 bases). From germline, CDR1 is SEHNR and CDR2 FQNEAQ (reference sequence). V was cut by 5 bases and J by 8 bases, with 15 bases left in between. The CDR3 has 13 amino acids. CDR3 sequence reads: CASSELGGQGYTF. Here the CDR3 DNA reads TGTGCCAGCAGCGAACTCGGGGGGCAAGGCTACACCTTC.

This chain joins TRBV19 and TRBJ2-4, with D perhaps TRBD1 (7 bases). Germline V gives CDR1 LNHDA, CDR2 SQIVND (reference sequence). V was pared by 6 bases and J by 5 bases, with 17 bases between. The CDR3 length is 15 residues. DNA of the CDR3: TGTGCCAGTAGAATTCAGGGGGGTGGCGAAAACATTCAGTACTTC. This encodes CASRIQGGGENIQYF.

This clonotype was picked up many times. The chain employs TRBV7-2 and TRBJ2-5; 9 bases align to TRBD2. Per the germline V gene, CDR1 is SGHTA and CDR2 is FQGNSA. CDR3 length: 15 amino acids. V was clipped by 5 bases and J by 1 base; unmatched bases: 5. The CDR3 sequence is CASSLAGGVQETQYF. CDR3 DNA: TGTGCCAGCAGCCTGGCGGGGGGGGTCCAAGAGACCCAGTACTTC.